This TCR beta chain was found in a study of cytomegalovirus exposure and HLA in healthy donors. Regarding this clone: Antigen specificity is unknown.

Amplification used 60 Vbeta primers and 13 Jbeta primers. Produced via immunoSEQ multiplex PCR; TCRdb's table is partial and in-frame only. The data show over 85,000 clones, around four fifths seen once. Study findings and constraints: Serostatus for CMV was the only available immune exposure information. Accurate prediction of most subjects' HLA-A and HLA-B alleles from TCR beta sequences was reported.

V was shortened by 7 bases and J by 4 bases, with 7 bases between the two germline ends. In germline, CDR1 is LNHDA, CDR2 SQIVND (reference sequence). The CDR3 totals 11 residues. The receptor was isolated from a man aged 35 to 55 in good health and CMV-seronegative. The V call is TRBV19, the J call TRBJ2-5; no definite D call. The sequenced sample consisted of PBMCs. CDR3 sequence (DNA): TGTGCCAGTAAAGGCGGAGAGACCCAGTACTTC. Protein: CASKGGETQYF.